This T cell receptor beta chain is from a study of cytomegalovirus exposure and HLA in healthy donors. For the study at large: Earlier findings included about 120 million unique TCR beta sequences obtained from roughly 200 million T cells. Study outcomes and limitations: It was assumed in the presence/absence analyses that sequencing depth was roughly uniform across donors. It was shown in a later analysis that HLA-associated TCR beta chains were more clonally expanded than other, equally common chains. TCR beta sequences reportedly predicted most subjects' HLA-A and HLA-B alleles accurately.

To note about this clone: Antigen specificity is unknown.

CDR1 and CDR2 from the germline V gene are SNHLY and FYNNEI. J was trimmed by 3 bases and V by 7 bases; bases with no gene match: 6. The length of the CDR3 is 14 residues. It was with 60 Vbeta and 13 Jbeta primers that the PCR ran. Generated by immunoSEQ multiplex PCR, the TCRdb table keeps only in-frame clones and is missing some. This table holds tens of thousands of clones, approximately 64% found once. The sequence was obtained from a woman between 50 and 59 years old in good health and CMV-seropositive. The chain joins TRBV2 to TRBJ1-1, with 9 bases fitting TRBD1. The sample was PBMCs. Written as DNA, the CDR3 is TGTGCCAGCAAGGGCCGGACAGGGGACACTGAAGCTTTCTTT. It is translated as CASKGRTGDTEAFF.